This T cell receptor (beta chain) is from a study of identical twins. This clonotype has more than one count but fewer than ten. Its antigen is as yet unknown. This CDR3 is built from 17 residues. Germline CDR1 and CDR2: LGHDT and YNNKEL (reference sequence). V lost 3 bases and J lost 2; bases outside the gene matches: 4. Study outcomes and limitations: Abundant cord blood beta clonotypes carried fewer insertions; memory repertoires showed none.

A universal primer site came from template switching; cDNA carried unique molecular identifiers. Each CDR3 protein gets one entry after TCRdb re-called the 5' RACE reads with MiXCR. Of some 1,600,000 distinct CDR3 sequences listed, less than 40% are singletons. The chain carries TRBV3-1 and TRBJ2-1; 13 bases align to TRBD2. Sequencing input: cord blood. The TCR comes from a newborn girl in good health. CDR3: CASSQAGTSGAYNEQFF. CDR3 nucleotide sequence: TGTGCCAGCAGCCAGGCCGGGACTAGCGGGGCCTACAATGAGCAGTTCTTC.